The 13 T cell receptor beta chains below come from one sample, sequenced in a study of shared clonotypes between healthy human individuals. Using immunoSEQ multiplex PCR, the repertoire was profiled, and TCRdb retains in-frame clones only, with some absent. The sample yields 2.5 million or so clones, around 90% seen once. The sample consisted of naive CD4+ T cells sorted from blood. Subset noted: CD45RA+ positively selected. These receptors were obtained from a man between 18 and 29 years old in good health.

V gene TRBV30 combines with J gene TRBJ2-5; 11 bases are shared with TRBD2. Germline assignment: CDR1 GTSNPN and CDR2 SVGIG (reference sequence). With V trimmed by 5 bases and J by 6 bases, 11 bases remained unmatched. This CDR3 is 15 amino acids long. The CDR3 protein is CAWGGKGLAEQTQYF. The CDR3 DNA follows: TGTGCCTGGGGGGGAAAGGGACTAGCGGAGCAGACCCAGTACTTC.

V gene TRBV6-5 combines with J gene TRBJ1-5, with 12 bases aligning to TRBD1. Germline lookup yields CDR1 MNHEY and CDR2 SVGAGI. This CDR3 is built from 13 residues. J gave up 7 bases and V 10 bases, and 5 bases lay outside the gene matches. As DNA, the CDR3 is TGTGCCACCCGGGACAGGGGGCCGCAGCCCCAGCATTTT. This sequence encodes CATRDRGPQPQHF.

The rearrangement joins TRBV4-2 to TRBJ1-2, with D perhaps TRBD1 (5 bases). V dropped 4 bases and J dropped 2 bases, with 20 bases sitting between them. Germline V gene lookup returns CDR1 LGHNA and CDR2 YNFKEQ. This CDR3 contains 17 residues. CDR3 DNA: TGTGCCAGCAGCCCTGGCCCTGGGGGGAGAGAGAACTATGGCTACACCTTC. Protein: CASSPGPGGRENYGYTF.

The table lists this clone with a few counts. This sample includes further DNA sequences coding for the same CDR3. The V and J genes are TRBV5-4 and TRBJ1-1; TRBD1 might be the D (5 bases). The CDR3 is 14 amino acids. Per germline, CDR1 SGHNT and CDR2 YYREEE (reference sequence). V was cut by 1 base and J by 1 base, with 8 bases left in between. CDR3: CASSLRGPNTEAFF. As DNA, the CDR3 is TGTGCCAGCAGCTTGCGGGGACCGAACACTGAAGCTTTCTTT.

The chain recombines TRBV6-1 with TRBJ2-7, with 8 bases that match TRBD1. Per the germline V gene, CDR1 is MNHNS and CDR2 is SASEGT. V dropped 2 bases and J dropped 2; count of bases not matched to a gene: 5. There are 15 residues in the CDR3. Here the CDR3 reads CASSELGQEPYEQYF. The CDR3 DNA sequence: TGTGCCAGCAGTGAATTGGGACAGGAACCCTACGAGCAGTACTTC.

The gene calls are TRBV6-1 and TRBJ2-6; D not certain. Trimming left V 6 bases short and J 2 bases short, with 5 bases between. CDR3 length: 13 amino acids. Germline CDR1 and CDR2: MNHNS and SASEGT. CDR3 coding DNA: TGTGCCAGCAGAAGGGCTGGGGCCAACGTCCTGACTTTC. Protein sequence: CASRRAGANVLTF.

As concerns this clone: This sample includes further DNA sequences coding for the same CDR3. The rearrangement uses TRBV6-5 and TRBJ1-2; D gene ambiguous. Germline V gene sequence: CDR1 MNHEY, CDR2 SVGAGI. Trimming cost V 6 bases and J 2 bases, with 10 bases left between them. The CDR3 extends over 13 amino acids. The CDR3: CASSRTANYGYTF. The CDR3 coding sequence is TGTGCCAGCAGCCGAACTGCAAACTATGGCTACACCTTC.

The J gene is TRBJ1-1, the V gene TRBV6-1, with D uncertain. Trimming removed 8 bases at V and 0 bases at J, with 13 bases between. The CDR3 consists of 14 residues. Germline CDR1 is MNHNS and CDR2 is SASEGT. CDR3 bases: TGTGCCAGCCTGGCGCGTACTATGAACACTGAAGCTTTCTTT. Translation gives CASLARTMNTEAFF.

The rearrangement links TRBV5-6 to TRBJ2-3; D ambiguous. Germline V lookup: CDR1 SGHDT, CDR2 YYEEEE. With 0 bases removed from V and 2 bases from J, the gap between germline ends came to 10 bases. CDR3 size: 15 residues. The CDR3 DNA reads TGTGCCAGCAGCTTGGCCGGGCGGTTCACAGATACGCAGTATTTT. Translation: CASSLAGRFTDTQYF.

This chain connects TRBV7-9 to TRBJ2-1; TRBD2 matches 14 bases. This CDR3 region has 17 residues. V was pared by 5 bases and J by 3 bases, with 6 bases of the junction left unmatched. CDR1 SEHNR and CDR2 FQNEAQ come from the germline V gene (reference sequence). The chain's CDR3 is CASSPRGLAGVYNEQFF. The DNA for the CDR3 is TGTGCCAGCAGCCCAAGGGGACTAGCGGGGGTCTACAATGAGCAGTTCTTC.

This clone was detected a few times. V and J are TRBV19 and TRBJ1-1; D gene uncertain. Germline-derived CDR1 and CDR2 are LNHDA and SQIVND (reference sequence). The CDR3 consists of 12 residues. Trimming cost V 8 bases and J 1 base, with 8 bases left between them. The CDR3, as DNA: TGTGCCAGTCGTCGTGAGAACACTGAAGCTTTCTTT. Translation: CASRRENTEAFF.

V and J are TRBV7-2 and TRBJ1-4, with D possibly being TRBD1 (6 bases). Germline values: CDR1 SGHTA, CDR2 FQGNSA. V was trimmed by 2 bases and J by 3 bases, leaving 13 bases between them. The CDR3 length is 16 residues. CDR3 sequence reads: CASSLYGGASNEKLFF. In DNA form, the CDR3 reads TGTGCCAGCAGCTTATACGGGGGGGCCTCTAATGAAAAACTGTTTTTT.

The rearrangement links TRBV5-8 to TRBJ2-1; 9 bases are shared with TRBD1. Germline-derived CDR1 and CDR2 are SGHTS and YDEGEE. V lost 7 bases, J lost 8 bases, and 13 bases stayed unmatched. The CDR3 covers 15 residues. This chain's CDR3 is CASQPDRGGTDEQFF. The CDR3 nucleotides read TGTGCCAGCCAACCCGACAGGGGGGGAACGGATGAGCAGTTCTTC.